This T cell receptor beta chain appears in the sequencing data of a study of T cell responses to AZD1222 COVID-19 vaccine. Measured with immunoSEQ multiplex PCR; TCRdb has only the in-frame clones, and not every one. The sample contains 170,000 or so clones, roughly nine tenths of which appear only once. The receptor was isolated from an adult in good health. The sequenced sample was peripheral blood, obtained on day 0 of AZD1222 vaccination.

CDR3 sequence: CSASGTGKSNYGYTF. The DNA of the CDR3 is TGCAGTGCTAGTGGGACAGGGAAGAGTAACTATGGCTACACCTTC. The chain recombines TRBV20-1 with TRBJ1-2, with TRBD1 identical over 9 bases. Germline V gene lookup returns CDR1 DFQATT and CDR2 SNEGSKA (reference sequence). This CDR3 comprises 15 residues. V dropped 3 bases and J dropped 1; count of bases not matched to a gene: 6.